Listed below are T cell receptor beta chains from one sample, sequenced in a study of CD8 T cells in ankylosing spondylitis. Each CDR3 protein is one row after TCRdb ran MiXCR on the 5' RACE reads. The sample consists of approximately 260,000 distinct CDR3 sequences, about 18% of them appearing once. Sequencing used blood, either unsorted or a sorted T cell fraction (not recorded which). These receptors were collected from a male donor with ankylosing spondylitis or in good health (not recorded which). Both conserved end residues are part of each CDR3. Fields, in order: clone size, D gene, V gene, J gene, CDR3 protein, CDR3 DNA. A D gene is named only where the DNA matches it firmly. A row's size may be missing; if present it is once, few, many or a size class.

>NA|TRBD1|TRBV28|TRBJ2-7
CASSPGSRGRPGFSTYEQYF
TGTGCCAGCAGTCCAGGGAGCAGGGGGCGCCCGGGATTTAGCACCTACGAGCAGTACTTC
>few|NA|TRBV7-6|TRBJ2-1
CASSLVGSNEQFF
TGTGCCAGCAGCCTCGTAGGATCCAATGAGCAGTTCTTC
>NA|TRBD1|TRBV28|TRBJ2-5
CASSPDRTQETQYF
TGTGCCAGCAGTCCGGACAGGACCCAAGAGACCCAGTACTTC
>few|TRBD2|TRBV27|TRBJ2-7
CASSPSQGGRFGEQYF
TGTGCCAGCAGTCCAAGTCAGGGCGGGAGGTTCGGCGAGCAGTACTTC
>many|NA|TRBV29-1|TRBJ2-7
CSVEESSSEQYF
TGCAGCGTTGAAGAATCGAGTTCCGAGCAGTACTTC
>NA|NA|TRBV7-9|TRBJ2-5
CASSLSHLQETQYF
TGTGCCAGCAGCTTATCGCACTTACAAGAGACCCAGTACTTC
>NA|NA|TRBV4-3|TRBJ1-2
CASSLDSYNYGYTF
TGCGCCAGCAGCCTGGACAGCTATAACTATGGCTACACCTTC
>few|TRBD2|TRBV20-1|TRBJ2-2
CSARGSSGRVGELFF
TGCAGTGCTAGAGGCAGTAGCGGGAGAGTCGGGGAGCTGTTTTTT
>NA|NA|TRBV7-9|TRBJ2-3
CASSLAGHTDTQYF
TGTGCCAGCAGCTTAGCCGGCCACACAGATACGCAGTATTTT
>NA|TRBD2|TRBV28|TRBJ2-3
CASSFGGLAWSTDTQYF
TGTGCCAGCAGTTTTGGGGGACTAGCGTGGAGCACAGATACGCAGTATTTT
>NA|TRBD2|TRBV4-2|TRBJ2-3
CASSQDIPTSGGSTDTQYF
TGTGCCAGCAGCCAAGATATCCCAACTAGCGGGGGTAGCACAGATACGCAGTATTTT
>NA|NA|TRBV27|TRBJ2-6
CASSSPVESGANVLTF
TGTGCCAGCAGTTCCCCAGTGGAGTCTGGGGCCAACGTCCTGACTTTC
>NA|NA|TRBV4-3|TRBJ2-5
CASSQEIEFGAETQYF
TGCGCCAGCAGCCAAGAGATTGAATTCGGGGCAGAGACCCAGTACTTC
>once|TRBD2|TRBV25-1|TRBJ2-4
CASRRTSGEENIQYF
TGTGCCAGCAGAAGGACTAGCGGAGAAGAAAACATTCAGTACTTC
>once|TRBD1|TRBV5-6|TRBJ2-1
CASSDGTAFGTDEQFF
TGTGCCAGCAGCGACGGGACAGCTTTCGGCACGGATGAGCAGTTCTTC
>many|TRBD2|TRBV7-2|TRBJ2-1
CASSLNVGLAGDEQFF
TGTGCCAGCAGCTTAAATGTAGGGCTAGCGGGCGATGAGCAGTTCTTC
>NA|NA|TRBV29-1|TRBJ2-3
CSVVRGSTDTQYF
TGCAGCGTTGTAAGGGGCAGCACAGATACGCAGTATTTT